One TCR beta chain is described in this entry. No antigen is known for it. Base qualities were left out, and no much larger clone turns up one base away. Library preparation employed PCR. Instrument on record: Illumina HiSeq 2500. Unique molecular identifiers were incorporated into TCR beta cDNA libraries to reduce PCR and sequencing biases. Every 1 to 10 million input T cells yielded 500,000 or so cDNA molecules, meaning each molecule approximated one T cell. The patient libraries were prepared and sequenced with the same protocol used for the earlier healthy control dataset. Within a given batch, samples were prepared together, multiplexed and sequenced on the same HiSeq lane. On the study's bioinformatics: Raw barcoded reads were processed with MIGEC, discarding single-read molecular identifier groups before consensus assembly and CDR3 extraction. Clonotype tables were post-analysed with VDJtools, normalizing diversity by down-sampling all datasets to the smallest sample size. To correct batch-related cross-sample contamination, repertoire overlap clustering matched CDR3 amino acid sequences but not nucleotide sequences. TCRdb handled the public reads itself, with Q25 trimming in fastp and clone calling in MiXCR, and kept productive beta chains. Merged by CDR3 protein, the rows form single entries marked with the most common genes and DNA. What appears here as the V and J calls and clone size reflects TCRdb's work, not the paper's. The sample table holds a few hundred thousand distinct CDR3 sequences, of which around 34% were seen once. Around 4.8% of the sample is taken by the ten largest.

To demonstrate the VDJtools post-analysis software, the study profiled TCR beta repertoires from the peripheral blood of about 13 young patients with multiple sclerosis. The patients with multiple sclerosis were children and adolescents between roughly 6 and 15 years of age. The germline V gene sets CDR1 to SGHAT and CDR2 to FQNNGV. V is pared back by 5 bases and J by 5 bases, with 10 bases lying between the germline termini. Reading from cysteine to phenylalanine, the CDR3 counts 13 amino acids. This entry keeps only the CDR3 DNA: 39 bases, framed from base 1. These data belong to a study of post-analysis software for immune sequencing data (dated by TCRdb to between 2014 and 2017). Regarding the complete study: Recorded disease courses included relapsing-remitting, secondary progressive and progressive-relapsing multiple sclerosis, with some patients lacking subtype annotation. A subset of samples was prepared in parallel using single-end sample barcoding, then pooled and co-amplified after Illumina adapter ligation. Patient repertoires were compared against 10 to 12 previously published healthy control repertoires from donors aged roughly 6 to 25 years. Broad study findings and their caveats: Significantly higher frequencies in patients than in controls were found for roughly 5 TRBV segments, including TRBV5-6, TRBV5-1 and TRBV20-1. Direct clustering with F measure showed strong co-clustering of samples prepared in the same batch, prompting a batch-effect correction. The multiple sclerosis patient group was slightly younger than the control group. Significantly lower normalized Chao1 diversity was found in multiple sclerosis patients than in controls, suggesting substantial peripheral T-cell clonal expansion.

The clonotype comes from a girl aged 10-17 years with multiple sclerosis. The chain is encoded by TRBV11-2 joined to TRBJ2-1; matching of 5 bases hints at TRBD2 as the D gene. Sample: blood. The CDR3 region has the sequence CASSLTGDNEQFF. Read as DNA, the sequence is TGTGCCAGCAGCCTGACCGGGGACAATGAGCAGTTCTTC. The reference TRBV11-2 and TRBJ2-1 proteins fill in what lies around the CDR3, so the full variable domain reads EAGVAQSPRYKIIEKRQSVAFWCNPISGHATLYWYQQILGQGPKLLIQFQNNGVVDDSQLPKDRFSAERLKGVDSTLKIQPAKLEDSAVYLCASSLTGDNEQFFGPGTRLTVL.